Shown below are 3 T cell receptor beta chains from a single sample sequenced in a study of cytomegalovirus exposure and HLA in healthy donors. The PCR contained 60 Vbeta and 13 Jbeta primers. Here immunoSEQ multiplex PCR was the method, and the copy in TCRdb shows in-frame clones only, minus some. This sample has 200,000 to 250,000 clones, with over 70% found just once. The sequencing input was PBMCs. The receptor source for this set is a woman in her sixties or seventies in good health and CMV-seropositive.

This rearrangement joins TRBV19 to TRBJ2-1; D perhaps matches TRBD2 (6 bases). Trimming took 5 bases from V and 4 from J, leaving 12 bases between them. The CDR3 runs to 14 residues. CDR1 and CDR2 from the germline V gene are LNHDA and SQIVND (reference sequence). The CDR3 DNA is TGTGCCAGTAGTTTGGGGGGTGGATACAATGAGCAGTTCTTC. Translated: CASSLGGGYNEQFF.

The chain uses TRBV6-1 and TRBJ2-1; 8 nucleotides align to TRBD2. There are 13 residues in the CDR3. Per germline, CDR1 MNHNS and CDR2 SASEGT. The junction had 5 bases not matched to a gene; V was cut back by 7 bases and J by 6 bases. For the CDR3, the DNA is TGTGCCAGCATTCGGGAGGGCCTCAATGAGCAGTTCTTC. This gives the protein CASIREGLNEQFF.

J is TRBJ2-5 and V is TRBV10-3, with D possibly matching TRBD1 (5 bases). The CDR3 runs to 13 residues. Trimming pared 3 bases from V and 1 base from J, leaving 6 bases between. Germline V lookup: CDR1 ENHRY, CDR2 SYGVKD. This chain's CDR3 is CAISERGQETQYF. CDR3 in DNA: TGTGCCATCAGTGAAAGGGGCCAAGAGACCCAGTACTTC.